These 12 T cell receptor beta chains came from one sample sequenced in a study of early stage breast cancer tumors. Profiling relied on immunoSEQ multiplex PCR, and the TCRdb table lists in-frame clones only, not all of them. The table shows about 7,900 clones, with around 60% occurring only once. The sequenced material came from breast tumor tissue. The receptors originated from an older person with breast cancer.

This clone is deemed medium-sized. The rearrangement joins TRBV21-1 to TRBJ1-2; the DNA was not used to check the table's D call, TRBD1. TRBV21-1 is described as a pseudogene. This CDR3 spans 14 amino acids. CDR3 amino acids: CASSLSGQNYGYTF. CDR3 sequence (DNA): TGTGCCAGCAGCCTCTCGGGACAGAACTATGGCTACACCTTC.

By frequency in the sample, this clone is medium-sized. The V and J genes are TRBV7-9 and TRBJ1-2; 7 bases are a match to TRBD1. Germline lookup yields CDR1 SEHNR and CDR2 FQNEAQ (reference sequence). The CDR3 runs 13 residues. Germline trimming cut 5 bases from V and 6 bases from J; bases unmatched to any gene: 6. The chain's CDR3 is CASSPTGNDGYTF. Written as DNA, the CDR3 is TGTGCCAGCAGCCCGACAGGGAATGATGGCTACACCTTC. Drawing the rest from reference TRBV7-9 and TRBJ1-2, the complete variable domain is DTGVSQNPRHKITKRGQNVTFRCDPISEHNRLYWYRQTLGQGPEFLTYFQNEAQLEKSRLLSDRFSAERPKGSFSTLEIQRTEQGDSAMYLCASSPTGNDGYTFGSGTRLTVV.

This clone came up a few times. Different DNA sequences within this sample yield the same CDR3. The chain carries TRBV18 and TRBJ1-6; tentative D call: TRBD1 (5 bases). The CDR3 totals 16 residues. Germline V gene sequence: CDR1 KGHSH, CDR2 LQKENI. V gave up 2 bases and J gave up 5 bases, with 13 bases separating them. CDR3 region: CASSPTGDSNNSPLHF. Here the CDR3 DNA reads TGTGCCAGCTCACCAACAGGAGATTCTAATAATTCACCCCTCCACTTT. The variable domain in full, completed from reference TRBV18 and TRBJ1-6, reads NAGVMQNPRHLVRRRGQEARLRCSPMKGHSHVYWYRQLPEEGLKFMVYLQKENIIDESGMPKERFSAEFPKEGPSILRIQQVVRGDSAAYFCASSPTGDSNNSPLHFGNGTRLTVT.

This clone has only a few counts. This chain links TRBV7-8 with TRBJ2-2; D is possibly TRBD2 (5 bases). The germline V gene has CDR1 SGHVS and CDR2 FQNEAQ. CDR3 length: 13 residues. With 7 bases removed from V and 6 bases from J, the gap between germline ends came to 12 bases. CDR3 in DNA: TGTGCCAGCATGGTGGAGAGGGCCGGGGAGCTGTTTTTT. Translation gives CASMVERAGELFF.

This clone was recorded a few times. The chain uses TRBV6-4 and TRBJ1-5; maybe TRBD1 (5 bases). The CDR3 contains 15 residues. Trimming cost V 3 bases and J 7 bases, with 16 bases left between them. The germline gives CDR1 MRHNA, CDR2 SNTAGT. The CDR3 nucleotides read TGTGCCAGCAGTGAGGTAGGGGCCGGGAGACAGCCCCAGCATTTT. Its translation: CASSEVGAGRQPQHF.

The V gene is TRBV10-3, the J gene TRBJ1-1, with 11 bases lining up with TRBD1. V was pared by 11 bases and J by 5 bases, with 10 bases of the junction left unmatched. Germline V lookup: CDR1 ENHRY, CDR2 SYGVKD. The CDR3 contains 14 residues. This chain's CDR3 is CAVLKDRGPTEAFF. The CDR3 nucleotides are TGTGCCGTCCTCAAGGACAGGGGGCCGACTGAAGCTTTCTTT.

This clone was seen a few times. V is TRBV19 and J is TRBJ1-5; 9 bases fit TRBD1. With V trimmed by 3 bases and J by 9 bases, 3 bases remained unmatched. This CDR3 comprises 13 residues. Germline CDR1 is LNHDA and CDR2 is SQIVND (reference sequence). The CDR3 DNA reads TGTGCCAGTAGTATGGACAGGGGATGGCCCCAGCATTTT. Translated, it gives CASSMDRGWPQHF.

The V and J genes are TRBV5-1 and TRBJ1-2; perhaps TRBD1 as D (5 bases). CDR1 and CDR2 from the germline V gene are SGHRS and YFSETQ. This CDR3 has 15 residues. V dropped 2 bases and J dropped 4 bases, with 15 bases sitting between them. CDR3 protein: CASSLDGSRAYGYTF. The CDR3 DNA follows: TGCGCCAGCAGCTTAGATGGTTCCAGGGCCTATGGCTACACCTTC.

This clone has more than one count but fewer than ten. The genes are TRBV5-1 and TRBJ2-5, with 7 bases identical to TRBD1. In germline, CDR1 is SGHRS, CDR2 YFSETQ. V was pared by 0 bases and J by 5 bases, with 4 bases of the junction left unmatched. The CDR3 sequence is 14 residues long. The CDR3 sequence: CASSLATGVETQYF. CDR3 nucleotide sequence: TGCGCCAGCAGCTTGGCCACAGGGGTCGAGACCCAGTACTTC. The entire variable domain, with the rest obtained from reference TRBV5-1 and TRBJ2-5, is as follows: KAGVTQTPRYLIKTRGQQVTLSCSPISGHRSVSWYQQTPGQGLQFLFEYFSETQRNKGNFPGRFSGRQFSNSRSEMNVSTLELGDSALYLCASSLATGVETQYFGPGTRLLVL.

In its sample, this clone was seen a few times. The V call is TRBV7-7, the J call TRBJ2-1; 9 positions match TRBD2. CDR1 is SSHAT, CDR2 FNYEAQ, per germline (reference sequence). V lost 3 bases and J lost 2; bases outside the gene matches: 2. The CDR3 extends over 15 amino acids. The CDR3 nucleotides read TGTGCCAGCAGCTTGGCGGGGGGGCCCTACAATGAGCAGTTCTTC. This gives the protein CASSLAGGPYNEQFF.

This clone was detected a few times. J is TRBJ2-5 and V is TRBV5-1; D gene unclear. The germline V gene has CDR1 SGHRS and CDR2 YFSETQ. This CDR3 region has 11 residues. V lost 6 bases and J lost 2, with 5 bases in between. This chain's CDR3 is CASKLQETQYF. The CDR3 nucleotides read TGCGCCAGCAAGCTTCAAGAGACCCAGTACTTC. The full variable domain, with the rest looked up from reference TRBV5-1 and TRBJ2-5, is KAGVTQTPRYLIKTRGQQVTLSCSPISGHRSVSWYQQTPGQGLQFLFEYFSETQRNKGNFPGRFSGRQFSNSRSEMNVSTLELGDSALYLCASKLQETQYFGPGTRLLVL.

This chain connects TRBV9 to TRBJ1-1, with D possibly being TRBD1 (5 bases). V was cut by 3 bases and J by 7 bases, with 10 bases left in between. CDR3 size: 12 residues. Germline-derived CDR1 and CDR2 are SGDLS and YYNGEE. The CDR3 loop reads CASSDQGIEAFF. The CDR3 coding sequence is TGTGCCAGCAGCGACCAGGGTATTGAAGCTTTCTTT.